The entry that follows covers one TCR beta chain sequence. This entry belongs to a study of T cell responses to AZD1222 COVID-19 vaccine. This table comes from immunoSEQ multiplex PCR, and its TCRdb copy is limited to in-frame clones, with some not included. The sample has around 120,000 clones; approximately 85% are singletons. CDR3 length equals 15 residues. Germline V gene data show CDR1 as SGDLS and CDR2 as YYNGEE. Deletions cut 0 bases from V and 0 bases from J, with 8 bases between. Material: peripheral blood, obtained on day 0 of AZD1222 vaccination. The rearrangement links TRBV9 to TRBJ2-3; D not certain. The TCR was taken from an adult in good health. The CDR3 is CASSVDQSSTDTQYF. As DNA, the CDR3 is TGTGCCAGCAGCGTAGACCAATCTAGCACAGATACGCAGTATTTT.